This TCR beta chain was sequenced during a study of shared clonotypes between healthy human individuals. Genomic DNA per cell subset filled all wells of several immunoSEQ plates. Clones were read by immunoSEQ multiplex PCR, and TCRdb kept only the in-frame ones, dropping some. The sample has roughly 570,000 clones, roughly 98% seen once. On this clone itself: Its specificity is not known.

Notes on the study in general: Inspection by rarefaction showed sorted-subset sequencing to be incomplete despite large depth. Across four donors, naive CD4 shared roughly 5%, naive CD8 about 3.2%, memory CD4 2% to 2.5%, memory CD8 0.4%.

It was CD45RO-negative cells, positively selected for CCR7, that made up naive CD8 cells, with terminally differentiated effector memory CD45RA+ cells excluded. Those who donated were healthy HIV-negative adults, with no recent acute infections or vaccinations reported. The source is a man aged 30 to 39 in good health. The sample taken for sequencing was naive CD8+ T cells sorted from blood.

CDR3 DNA sequence: TGTGCCAGCATCGGGAGGGACCTAAACATTCAGTACTTC. Its protein product is CASIGRDLNIQYF. The chain carries TRBV2 and TRBJ2-4; 8 positions match TRBD2. CDR3 length: 13 amino acids. Trimming cost V 7 bases and J 6 bases; bases outside gene matches: 5. Germline values: CDR1 SNHLY, CDR2 FYNNEI. The whole variable domain, filled in from reference TRBV2 and TRBJ2-4, reads EPEVTQTPSHQVTQMGQEVILRCVPISNHLYFYWYRQILGQKVEFLVSFYNNEISEKSEIFDDQFSVERPDGSNFTLKIRSTKLEDSAMYFCASIGRDLNIQYFGAGTRLSVL.